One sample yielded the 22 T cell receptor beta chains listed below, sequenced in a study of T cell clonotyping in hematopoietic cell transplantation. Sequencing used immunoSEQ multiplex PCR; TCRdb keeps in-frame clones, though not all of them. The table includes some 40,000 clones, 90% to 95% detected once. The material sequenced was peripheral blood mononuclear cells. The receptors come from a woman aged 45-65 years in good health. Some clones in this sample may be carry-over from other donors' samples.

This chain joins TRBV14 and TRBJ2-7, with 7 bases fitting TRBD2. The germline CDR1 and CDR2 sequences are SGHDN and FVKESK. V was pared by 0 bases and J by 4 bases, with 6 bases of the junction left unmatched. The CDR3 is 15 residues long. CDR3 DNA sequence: TGTGCCAGCAGCCAAGAGGGGACTAATTTATACGAGCAGTACTTC. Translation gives CASSQEGTNLYEQYF.

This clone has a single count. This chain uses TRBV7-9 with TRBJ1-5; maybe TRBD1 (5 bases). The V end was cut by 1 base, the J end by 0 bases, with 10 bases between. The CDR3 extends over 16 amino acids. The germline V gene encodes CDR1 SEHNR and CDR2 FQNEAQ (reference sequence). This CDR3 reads CASSLGSGISNQPQHF. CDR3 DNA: TGTGCCAGCAGCTTAGGGTCAGGGATTAGCAATCAGCCCCAGCATTTT.

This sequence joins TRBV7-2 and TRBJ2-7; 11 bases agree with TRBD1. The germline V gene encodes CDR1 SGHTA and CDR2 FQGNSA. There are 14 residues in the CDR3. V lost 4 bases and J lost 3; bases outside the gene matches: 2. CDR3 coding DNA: TGTGCCAGCAGCTGGGACAGGGGGTTCTACGAGCAGTACTTC. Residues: CASSWDRGFYEQYF. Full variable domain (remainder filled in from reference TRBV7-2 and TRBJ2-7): GAGVSQSPSNKVTEKGKDVELRCDPISGHTALYWYRQSLGQGLEFLIYFQGNSAPDKSGLPSDRFSAERTGGSVSTLTIQRTQQEDSAVYLCASSWDRGFYEQYFGPGTRLTVT.

CDR3 in amino acids: CSARKNTEAFF. In DNA, the CDR3 is TGCAGTGCTCGGAAGAACACTGAAGCTTTCTTT. The chain is built from TRBV20-1 and TRBJ1-1, with D uncertain. Per germline, CDR1 DFQATT and CDR2 SNEGSKA (reference sequence). The CDR3 totals 11 residues. V dropped 5 bases and J dropped 1 base, with 5 bases sitting between them.

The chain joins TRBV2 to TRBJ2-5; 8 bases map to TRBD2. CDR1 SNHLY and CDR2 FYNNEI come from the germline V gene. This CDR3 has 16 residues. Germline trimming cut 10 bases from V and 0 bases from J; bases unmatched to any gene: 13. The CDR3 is CATGGGSGGHQETQYF. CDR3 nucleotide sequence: TGTGCCACCGGGGGGGGCAGCGGGGGCCACCAAGAGACCCAGTACTTC.

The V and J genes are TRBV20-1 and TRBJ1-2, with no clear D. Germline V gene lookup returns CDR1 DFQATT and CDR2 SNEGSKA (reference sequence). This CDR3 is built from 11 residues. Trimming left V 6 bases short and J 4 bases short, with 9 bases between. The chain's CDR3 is CSAGGFYGYTF. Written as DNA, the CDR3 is TGCAGTGCCGGCGGGTTCTATGGCTACACCTTC.

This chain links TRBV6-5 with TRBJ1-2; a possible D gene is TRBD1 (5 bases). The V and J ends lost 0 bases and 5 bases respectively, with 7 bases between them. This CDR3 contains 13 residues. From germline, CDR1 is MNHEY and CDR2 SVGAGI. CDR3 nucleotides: TGTGCCAGCAGTTACTCCCAGGGTTATGGCTACACCTTC. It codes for CASSYSQGYGYTF.

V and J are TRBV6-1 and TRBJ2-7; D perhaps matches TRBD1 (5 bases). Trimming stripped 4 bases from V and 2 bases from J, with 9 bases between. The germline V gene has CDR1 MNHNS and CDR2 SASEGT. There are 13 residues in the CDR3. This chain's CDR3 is CASSVTAAYEQYF. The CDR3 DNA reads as TGTGCCAGCAGTGTGACAGCTGCCTACGAGCAGTACTTC.

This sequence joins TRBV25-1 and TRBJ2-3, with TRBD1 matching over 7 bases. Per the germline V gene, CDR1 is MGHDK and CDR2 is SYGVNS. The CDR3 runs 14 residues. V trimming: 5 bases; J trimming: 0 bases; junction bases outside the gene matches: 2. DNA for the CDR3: TGTGCCAGCAGTTGGGGACAGAGCACAGATACGCAGTATTTT. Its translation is CASSWGQSTDTQYF.

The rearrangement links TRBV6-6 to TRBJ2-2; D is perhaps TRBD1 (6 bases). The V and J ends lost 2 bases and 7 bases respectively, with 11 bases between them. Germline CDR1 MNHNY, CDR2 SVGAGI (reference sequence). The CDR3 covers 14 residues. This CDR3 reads CASSYQAGDGELFF. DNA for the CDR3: TGTGCCAGCAGTTACCAGGCAGGGGACGGGGAGCTGTTTTTT.

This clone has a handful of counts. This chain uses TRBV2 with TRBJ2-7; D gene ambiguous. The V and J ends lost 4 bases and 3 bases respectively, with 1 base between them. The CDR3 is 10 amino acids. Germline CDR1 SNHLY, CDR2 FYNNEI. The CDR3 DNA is TGTGCCAGCAGTGGCTACGAGCAGTACTTC. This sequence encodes CASSGYEQYF. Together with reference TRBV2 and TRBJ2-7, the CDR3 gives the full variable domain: EPEVTQTPSHQVTQMGQEVILRCVPISNHLYFYWYRQILGQKVEFLVSFYNNEISEKSEIFDDQFSVERPDGSNFTLKIRSTKLEDSAMYFCASSGYEQYFGPGTRLTVT.

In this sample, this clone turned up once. CDR3 amino acids: CASRGQGSNQPQHF. CDR3 DNA: TGTGCCAGCAGGGGGCAGGGAAGCAATCAGCCCCAGCATTTT. The chain combines TRBV25-1 with TRBJ1-5, with D tentatively TRBD1 (5 bases). V dropped 6 bases and J dropped 1 base, with 10 bases sitting between them. This CDR3 has 14 amino acids. Germline V CDR1 and CDR2: MGHDK, SYGVNS.

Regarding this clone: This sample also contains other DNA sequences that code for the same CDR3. CDR3 residues: CASSLDPGGYEQYF. As DNA, the CDR3 is TGTGCCAGCAGCTTAGATCCGGGCGGCTACGAGCAGTACTTC. The J gene is TRBJ2-7, the V gene TRBV7-2; D is undetermined. This CDR3 is built from 14 residues. Looked up from germline, CDR1 is SGHTA and CDR2 is FQGNSA. The ends were cut back, 1 base at V and 3 bases at J, with 10 bases in the middle.

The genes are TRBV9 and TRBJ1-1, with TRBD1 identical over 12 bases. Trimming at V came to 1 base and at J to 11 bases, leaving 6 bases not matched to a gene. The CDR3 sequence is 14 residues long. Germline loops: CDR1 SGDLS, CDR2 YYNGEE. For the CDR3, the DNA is TGTGCCAGCAGCGTATCCTCCGGGACAGGGGGCGCTTTCTTT. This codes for CASSVSSGTGGAFF.

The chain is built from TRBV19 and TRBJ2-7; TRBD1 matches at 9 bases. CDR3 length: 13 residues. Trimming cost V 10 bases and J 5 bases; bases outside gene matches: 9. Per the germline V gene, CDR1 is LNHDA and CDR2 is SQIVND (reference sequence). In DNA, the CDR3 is TGTGCCACGCGTCCCGGGACAGGGAACGAGCAGTACTTC. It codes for CATRPGTGNEQYF.

Written as DNA, the CDR3 is TGTGCCAGCAGCCCCCCCCCTGTGTTTAATGAAAAACTGTTTTTT. This gives the protein CASSPPPVFNEKLFF. V and J are TRBV7-9 and TRBJ1-4; D is uncertain. Germline V gene sequence: CDR1 SEHNR, CDR2 FQNEAQ (reference sequence). The V end lost 5 bases, the J end lost 4 bases, and 14 bases lay between the germline ends. The length of the CDR3 is 15 residues.

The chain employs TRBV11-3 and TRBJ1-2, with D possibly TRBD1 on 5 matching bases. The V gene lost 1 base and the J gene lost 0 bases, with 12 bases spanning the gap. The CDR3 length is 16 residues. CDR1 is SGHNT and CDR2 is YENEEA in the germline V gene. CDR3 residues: CASSLAGGIANYGYTF. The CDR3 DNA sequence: TGTGCCAGCAGCTTAGCGGGGGGGATTGCTAACTATGGCTACACCTTC.

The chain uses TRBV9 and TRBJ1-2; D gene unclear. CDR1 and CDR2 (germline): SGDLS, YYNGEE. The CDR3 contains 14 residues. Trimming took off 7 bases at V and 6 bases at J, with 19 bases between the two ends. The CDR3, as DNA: TGTGCCAGCGGCCGACAACGGGTAGGGAATGGCTACACCTTC. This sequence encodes CASGRQRVGNGYTF.

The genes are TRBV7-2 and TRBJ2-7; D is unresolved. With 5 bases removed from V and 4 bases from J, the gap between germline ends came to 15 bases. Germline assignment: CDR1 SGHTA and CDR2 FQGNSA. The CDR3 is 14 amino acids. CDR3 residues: CASSPTASRYEQYF. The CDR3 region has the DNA TGTGCCAGCAGCCCGACGGCCTCCAGGTACGAGCAGTACTTC. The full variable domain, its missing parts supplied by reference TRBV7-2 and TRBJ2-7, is GAGVSQSPSNKVTEKGKDVELRCDPISGHTALYWYRQSLGQGLEFLIYFQGNSAPDKSGLPSDRFSAERTGGSVSTLTIQRTQQEDSAVYLCASSPTASRYEQYFGPGTRLTVT.

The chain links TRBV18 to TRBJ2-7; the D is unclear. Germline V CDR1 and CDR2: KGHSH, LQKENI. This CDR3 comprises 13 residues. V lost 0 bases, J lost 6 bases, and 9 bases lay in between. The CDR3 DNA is TGTGCCAGCTCACCACCGTCCTTACCCGAGCAGTACTTC. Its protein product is CASSPPSLPEQYF.

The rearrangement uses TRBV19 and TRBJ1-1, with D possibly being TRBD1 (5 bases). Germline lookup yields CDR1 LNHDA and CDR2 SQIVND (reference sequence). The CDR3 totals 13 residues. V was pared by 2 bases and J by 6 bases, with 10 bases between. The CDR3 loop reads CASSIQGLSEAFF. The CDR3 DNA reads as TGTGCCAGTAGTATACAGGGATTGTCTGAAGCTTTCTTT.

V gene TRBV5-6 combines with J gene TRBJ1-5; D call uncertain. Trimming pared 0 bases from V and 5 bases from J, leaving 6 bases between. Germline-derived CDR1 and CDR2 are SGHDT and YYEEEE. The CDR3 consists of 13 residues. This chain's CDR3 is CASSLGTYQPQHF. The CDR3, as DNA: TGTGCCAGCAGCTTGGGAACATATCAGCCCCAGCATTTT.